The 11 T cell receptor beta chains reported below all come from one sample, sequenced in a study of shared clonotypes between healthy human individuals. Profiling relied on immunoSEQ multiplex PCR, and the TCRdb table lists in-frame clones only, not all of them. The table shows fewer than 1 million clones, with approximately 97% occurring only once. Positively selected for CCR7, the CD45RO-negative cells used as naive CD8 cells excluded terminally differentiated effector memory CD45RA+ cells. Material: naive CD8+ T cells sorted from blood. Receptors originate from a young man in good health.

The gene calls are TRBV7-9 and TRBJ2-3, with no clear D. From germline, CDR1 is SEHNR and CDR2 FQNEAQ (reference sequence). CDR3 size: 12 residues. Trimming cost V 5 bases and J 11 bases, with 14 bases left between them. The CDR3 sequence: CASSPDVWEQYF. DNA of the CDR3: TGTGCCAGCAGCCCGGACGTGTGGGAGCAGTATTTT.

The chain carries TRBV19 and TRBJ2-2, with no clear D. This CDR3 contains 12 residues. V dropped 0 bases and J dropped 8 bases, with 4 bases sitting between them. Germline-derived CDR1 and CDR2 are LNHDA and SQIVND (reference sequence). Here the CDR3 reads CASSIDTGELFF. The CDR3 DNA reads as TGTGCCAGTAGTATAGATACTGGGGAGCTGTTTTTT.

The chain uses TRBV7-9 and TRBJ2-5, with TRBD2 as a possible D gene (6 bases). The V end lost 5 bases, the J end lost 2 bases, and 24 bases lay between the germline ends. This CDR3 is built from 18 residues. Germline V CDR1 and CDR2: SEHNR, FQNEAQ (reference sequence). CDR3 DNA: TGTGCCAGCAGCACCGGGGAGGAAGGGACCTTACGACAAGAGACCCAGTACTTC. Translation: CASSTGEEGTLRQETQYF. Combining the CDR3 with reference TRBV7-9 and TRBJ2-5 gives the whole variable domain DTGVSQNPRHKITKRGQNVTFRCDPISEHNRLYWYRQTLGQGPEFLTYFQNEAQLEKSRLLSDRFSAERPKGSFSTLEIQRTEQGDSAMYLCASSTGEEGTLRQETQYFGPGTRLLVL.

Worth noting for this clone: The sample holds other DNA sequences that translate to the same CDR3. The CDR3 loop reads CASSFAGGPYNEQFF. The CDR3, as DNA: TGTGCCAGCAGTTTTGCGGGAGGGCCTTACAATGAGCAGTTCTTC. The chain links TRBV27 to TRBJ2-1; 9 bases align to TRBD2. There are 15 residues in the CDR3. Germline loops: CDR1 MNHEY, CDR2 SMNVEV (reference sequence). Trimming at V came to 3 bases and at J to 4 bases, leaving 4 bases not matched to a gene.

The chain combines TRBV7-9 with TRBJ2-7; D possibly corresponds to TRBD2 (6 bases). V shed 5 bases and J shed 2 bases, with 10 bases lying between them. Germline V gene sequence: CDR1 SEHNR, CDR2 FQNEAQ (reference sequence). The CDR3 is made up of 13 amino acids. The CDR3 DNA reads TGTGCCAGCAGCCCGGGGAGGCCCTACGAGCAGTACTTC. Protein product: CASSPGRPYEQYF. The variable domain in full, completed from reference TRBV7-9 and TRBJ2-7, reads DTGVSQNPRHKITKRGQNVTFRCDPISEHNRLYWYRQTLGQGPEFLTYFQNEAQLEKSRLLSDRFSAERPKGSFSTLEIQRTEQGDSAMYLCASSPGRPYEQYFGPGTRLTVT.

This chain uses TRBV28 with TRBJ2-7, with D tentatively TRBD1 (5 bases). CDR1 and CDR2 from the germline V gene are MDHEN and SYDVKM. The CDR3 runs 14 residues. Trimming took off 2 bases at V and 2 bases at J, with 10 bases between the two ends. CDR3 sequence (DNA): TGTGCCAGCAGTTTAACCTTAGGGGCCTACGAGCAGTACTTC. This sequence encodes CASSLTLGAYEQYF.

The chain couples TRBV4-3 to TRBJ2-7, with 7 bases lining up with TRBD2. The CDR3 has 16 residues. V lost 1 base to trimming and J lost 4 bases; unmatched junction nucleotides: 10. Germline V gene lookup returns CDR1 LGHNA and CDR2 YSLEER. CDR3 DNA sequence: TGCGCCAGCAGCCAAGGATTCGGCGGGAGATCGTACGAGCAGTACTTC. Translating gives CASSQGFGGRSYEQYF.

The chain is built from TRBV5-6 and TRBJ2-3; D tentatively fits TRBD1 or TRBD2 (6 bases each). The V gene lost 5 bases and the J gene lost 0 bases, with 25 bases spanning the gap. The CDR3 extends over 19 amino acids. Germline CDR1 reads SGHDT; CDR2 reads YYEEEE. CDR3 sequence: CASSRRGWDNRRSTDTQYF. DNA for the CDR3: TGTGCCAGCAGTCGGAGGGGTTGGGACAACCGGCGGAGCACAGATACGCAGTATTTT. Filled out from reference TRBV5-6 and TRBJ2-3, the complete variable domain reads DAGVTQSPTHLIKTRGQQVTLRCSPKSGHDTVSWYQQALGQGPQFIFQYYEEEERQRGNFPDRFSGHQFPNYSSELNVNALLLGDSALYLCASSRRGWDNRRSTDTQYFGPGTRLTVL.

V and J are TRBV28 and TRBJ2-2, with no clear D. The germline gives CDR1 MDHEN, CDR2 SYDVKM. CDR3 size: 14 residues. V lost 4 bases, J lost 1 base, and 7 bases lay in between. In DNA form, the CDR3 reads TGTGCCAGCAGTTGGGGATTGAACACCGGGGAGCTGTTTTTT. It specifies CASSWGLNTGELFF. The full variable domain, with the rest looked up from reference TRBV28 and TRBJ2-2, is DVKVTQSSRYLVKRTGEKVFLECVQDMDHENMFWYRQDPGLGLRLIYFSYDVKMKEKGDIPEGYSVSREKKERFSLILESASTNQTSMYLCASSWGLNTGELFFGEGSRLTVL.

The V call is TRBV21-1, the J call TRBJ2-1; the table calls TRBD1, which could not be checked here. TRBV21-1 is a documented pseudogene. This CDR3 is built from 17 residues. CDR3 protein: CASSKEHRDKSYNEQFF. Written as DNA, the CDR3 is TGTGCCAGCAGCAAAGAACACAGGGACAAATCCTACAATGAGCAGTTCTTC.

This chain links TRBV19 with TRBJ1-1; D is undetermined. Germline loops: CDR1 LNHDA, CDR2 SQIVND (reference sequence). This CDR3 is built from 14 residues. The V and J ends lost 5 bases and 3 bases respectively, with 13 bases between them. The DNA for the CDR3 is TGTGCCAGTAGTTTGGGGAATCTGGACACTGAAGCTTTCTTT. Encoded protein: CASSLGNLDTEAFF.